The present entry profiles one TCR beta chain with its context. Its antigen remains unidentified. It has no much larger one-base neighbor in the sample; base qualities were not kept. This sample was taken from a study of blood T cell repertoires in COVID-19 (dated by TCRdb to about 2020). Context from the whole study: Samples covering the acute and convalescent phases of COVID-19 were provided by collaborators in the United States, Italy and Spain. The dataset comprised deeply sampled blood TCRbeta repertoires from subjects exposed to, actively infected with, or recovered from COVID-19. A de-identified subject ID, COVID-19 status, age in years and sex were almost always included in the sample metadata. The material from the prospective study consisted of cDNA or gDNA derived from T cells, B-cell-depleted T cells, or PBMCs. Where available, HLA class I and class II types were taken from metadata supplied by the sample provider and were not determined by assay-based typing. Samples came from the ongoing ImmuneRACE study (first 160 participants) plus 1,254 subjects from 6 global collaborators. A freely available public database, intended as a resource for researchers studying the immune response to SARS-CoV-2, is where the repertoires were released.

Collaborating institutions collected whole blood in K2EDTA tubes following their own protocols. Collaborator samples were shipped for TCRbeta analysis as frozen whole blood, isolated PBMCs, or DNA extracted from either sample type. Clipping removes 4 bases from V and 0 bases from J, with 2 as the unmatched junction base count. Inclusive of the bounding cysteine and phenylalanine, the CDR3 is 13 residues long. Left in the record is the CDR3 DNA by itself, 39 bases read in frame from the first base. From the germline V gene, CDR1 is SQVTM and CDR2 is ANQGSEA. The research as a whole found: Clinical and demographic metadata were provided uncurated, with the amount varying by source and participant.

TCRbeta CDR3 regions were amplified from genomic DNA using the immunoSEQ Assay, a bias-controlled multiplex PCR. As for how the authors treated the data: The number of nucleated cells in each sample was estimated by amplification of reference gene primers within the assay. To quantify the absolute abundance of each unique TCRbeta CDR3 rearrangement, sequence reads were collapsed and filtered. For each sample, productive Simpson clonality was calculated by taking the square root of Simpson's diversity index across productive rearrangements. TCRdb provides this immuneACCESS table in a form limited to in-frame rearrangements. Some clones are lacking; in checked studies, under half of them reflect an unresolved V gene, and why the rest are absent is not known. The DNA was the basis for D and trimming; V, J and clone size are from that table. This sample comprises 200,000 to 300,000 clones, about 82% of them detected only once. More than 6% of the sample rests with the top ten.

What was sequenced was peripheral blood. The rearranged segments are TRBV29-1 and TRBJ1-1; 7 bases in the junction line up with TRBD1. The sequence was collected from a woman aged 60-75 years with active or convalescent COVID-19. The DNA reads TGCAGCGTTGCCCAGGGGGTGAACACTGAAGCTTTCTTT. It specifies CSVAQGVNTEAFF.